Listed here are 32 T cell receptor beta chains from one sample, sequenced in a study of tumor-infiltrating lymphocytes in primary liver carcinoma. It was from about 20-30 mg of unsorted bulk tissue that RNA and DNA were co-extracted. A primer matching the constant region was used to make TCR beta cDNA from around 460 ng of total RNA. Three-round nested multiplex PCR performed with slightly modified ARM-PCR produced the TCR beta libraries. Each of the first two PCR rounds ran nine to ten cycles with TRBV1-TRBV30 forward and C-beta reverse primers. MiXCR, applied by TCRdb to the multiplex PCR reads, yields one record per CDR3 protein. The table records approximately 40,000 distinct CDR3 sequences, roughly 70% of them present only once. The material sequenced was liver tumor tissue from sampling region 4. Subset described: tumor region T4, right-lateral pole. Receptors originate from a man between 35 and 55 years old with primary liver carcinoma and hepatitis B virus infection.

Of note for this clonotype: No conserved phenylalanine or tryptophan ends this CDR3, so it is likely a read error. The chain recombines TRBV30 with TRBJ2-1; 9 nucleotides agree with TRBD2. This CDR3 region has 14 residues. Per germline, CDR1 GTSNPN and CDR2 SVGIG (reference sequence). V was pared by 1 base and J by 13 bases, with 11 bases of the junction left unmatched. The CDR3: CAWSGASGVREQFS. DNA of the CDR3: TGTGCCTGGAGTGGGGCTAGCGGGGTCCGGGAACAGTTCTCC.

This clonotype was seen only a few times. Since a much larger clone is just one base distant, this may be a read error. DNA of the CDR3: TGTGCCAGCTCACCCCTCGGCGGGGCGCAAGAGACCCAGTACTTC. Translating it yields CASSPLGGAQETQYF. The V call is TRBV18, the J call TRBJ2-5; D possibly corresponds to TRBD2 (6 bases). The length of the CDR3 is 15 residues. Trimming pared 3 bases from V and 2 bases from J, leaving 13 bases between. Per the germline V gene, CDR1 is KGHSH and CDR2 is LQKENI.

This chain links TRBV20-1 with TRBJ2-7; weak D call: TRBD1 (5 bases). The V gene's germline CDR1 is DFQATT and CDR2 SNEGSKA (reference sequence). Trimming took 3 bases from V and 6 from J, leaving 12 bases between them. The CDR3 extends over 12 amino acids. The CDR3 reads CSARIAQGEQYF. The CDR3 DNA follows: TGCAGTGCTAGGATTGCGCAGGGCGAGCAGTACTTC.

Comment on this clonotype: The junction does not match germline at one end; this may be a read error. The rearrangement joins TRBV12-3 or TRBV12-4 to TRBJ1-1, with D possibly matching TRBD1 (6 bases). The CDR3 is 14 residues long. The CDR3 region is CANSSTDRNTEAFF. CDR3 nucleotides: TGTGCCAACAGTTCGACAGACAGGAACACTGAAGCTTTCTTC.

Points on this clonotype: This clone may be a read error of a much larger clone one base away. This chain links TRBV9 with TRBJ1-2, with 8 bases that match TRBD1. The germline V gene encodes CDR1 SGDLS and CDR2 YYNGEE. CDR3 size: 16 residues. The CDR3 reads CTSSPRTGPTLGDYTF. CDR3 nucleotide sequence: TGTACCAGCAGCCCCCGGACAGGGCCCACCCTTGGCGACTACACCTTC.

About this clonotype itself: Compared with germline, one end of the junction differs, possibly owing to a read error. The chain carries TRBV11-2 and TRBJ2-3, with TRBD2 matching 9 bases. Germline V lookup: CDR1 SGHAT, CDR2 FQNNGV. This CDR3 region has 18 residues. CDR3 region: CASSEAPQRLAVTDMQYF. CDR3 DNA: TGTGCCAGCAGTGAGGCCCCACAGAGACTAGCGGTCACAGATATGCAGTATTTC. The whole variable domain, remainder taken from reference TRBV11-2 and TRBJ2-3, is EAGVAQSPRYKIIEKRQSVAFWCNPISGHATLYWYQQILGQGPKLLIQFQNNGVVDDSQLPKDRFSAERLKGVDSTLKIQPAKLEDSAVYLCASSEAPQRLAVTDMQYFGPGTRLTVL.

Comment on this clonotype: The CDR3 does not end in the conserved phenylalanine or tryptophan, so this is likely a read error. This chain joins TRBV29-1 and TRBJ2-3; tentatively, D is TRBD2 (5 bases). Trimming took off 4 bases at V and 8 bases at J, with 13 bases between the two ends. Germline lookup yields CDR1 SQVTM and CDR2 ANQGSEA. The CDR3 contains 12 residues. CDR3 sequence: CSVGAKEATQYL. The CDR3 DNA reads TGCAGCGTTGGTGCCAAGGAGGCTACGCAGTATCTC.

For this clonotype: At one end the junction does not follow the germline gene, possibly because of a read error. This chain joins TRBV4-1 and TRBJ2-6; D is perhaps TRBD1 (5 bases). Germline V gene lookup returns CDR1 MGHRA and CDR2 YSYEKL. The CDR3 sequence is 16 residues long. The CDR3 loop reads CASDQDQGSGTNVLTF. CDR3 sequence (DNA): TGCGCCAGCGACCAAGATCAGGGCTCTGGGACCAACGTCCTGACTTTC.

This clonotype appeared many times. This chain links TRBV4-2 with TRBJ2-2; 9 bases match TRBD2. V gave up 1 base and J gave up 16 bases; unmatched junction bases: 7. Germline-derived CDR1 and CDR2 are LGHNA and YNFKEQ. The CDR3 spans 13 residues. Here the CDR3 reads CASSQGQSGGPFF. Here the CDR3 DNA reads TGTGCCAGCAGCCAAGGTCAAAGCGGGGGGCCGTTTTTT.

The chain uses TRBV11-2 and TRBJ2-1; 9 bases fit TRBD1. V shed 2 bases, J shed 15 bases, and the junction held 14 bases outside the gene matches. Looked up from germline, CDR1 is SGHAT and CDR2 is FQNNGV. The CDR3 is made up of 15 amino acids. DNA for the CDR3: TGTGCCAGCAGCTTATTGGGACAGGGCTTCAATGTGCGGTTCTTC. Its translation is CASSLLGQGFNVRFF.

The CDR3 nucleotides are TGTGCCACGAGCGGGACAGACCAGGCTCCCCAGCATTTT. Translating gives CATSGTDQAPQHF. This chain connects TRBV10-3 to TRBJ1-5; 7 bases line up with TRBD1. J was trimmed by 10 bases and V by 10 bases; bases with no gene match: 13. The CDR3 covers 13 residues. CDR1 and CDR2 from the germline V gene are ENHRY and SYGVKD.

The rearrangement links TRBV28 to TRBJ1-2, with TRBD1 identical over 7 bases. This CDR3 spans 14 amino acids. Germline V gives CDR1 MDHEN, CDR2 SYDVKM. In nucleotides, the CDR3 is TGTTACAGCACCTTTCAGGGGGGAGCGGGCGGCTACACCTTC. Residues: CYSTFQGGAGGYTF.

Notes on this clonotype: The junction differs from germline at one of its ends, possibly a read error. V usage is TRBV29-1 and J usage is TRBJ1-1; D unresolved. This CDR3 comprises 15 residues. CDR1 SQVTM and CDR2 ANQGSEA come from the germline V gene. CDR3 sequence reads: CSLGPWWGMVAEAFF. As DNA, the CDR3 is TGCAGCCTTGGTCCATGGTGGGGTATGGTCGCTGAAGCTTTCTTC.

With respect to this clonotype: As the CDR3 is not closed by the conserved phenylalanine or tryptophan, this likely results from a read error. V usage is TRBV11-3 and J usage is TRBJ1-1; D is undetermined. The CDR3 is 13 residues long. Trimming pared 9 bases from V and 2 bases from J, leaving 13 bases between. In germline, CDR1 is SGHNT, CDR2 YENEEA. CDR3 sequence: CASNLAVNTEAFY. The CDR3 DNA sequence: TGTGCCAGTAACTTAGCAGTTAACACTGAAGCTTTCTAT.

CDR3 bases: TGCAGTGTATCCGGGACAGGGATGTCAGATACGCAGTATTTT. This translates into CSVSGTGMSDTQYF. J is TRBJ2-3 and V is TRBV29-1; the match to TRBD1 covers 9 bases. Germline assignment: CDR1 SQVTM and CDR2 ANQGSEA. The CDR3 covers 14 residues.

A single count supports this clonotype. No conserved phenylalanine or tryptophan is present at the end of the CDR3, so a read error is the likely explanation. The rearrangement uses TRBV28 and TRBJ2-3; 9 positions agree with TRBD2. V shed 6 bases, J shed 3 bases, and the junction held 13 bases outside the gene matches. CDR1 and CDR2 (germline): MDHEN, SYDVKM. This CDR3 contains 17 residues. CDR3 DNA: TGTGCCAGCAGCACTCTCACACCTGGACTAGCGACAGATACGCAGTATCTT. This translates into CASSTLTPGLATDTQYL.

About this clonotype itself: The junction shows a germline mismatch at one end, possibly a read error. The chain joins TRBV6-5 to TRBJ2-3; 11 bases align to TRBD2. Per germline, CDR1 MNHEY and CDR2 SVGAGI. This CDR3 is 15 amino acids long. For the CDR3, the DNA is TGTGCCAGCGACCCAAGACTAGCGGGAACAGGTACGCAGTATTTC. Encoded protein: CASDPRLAGTGTQYF.

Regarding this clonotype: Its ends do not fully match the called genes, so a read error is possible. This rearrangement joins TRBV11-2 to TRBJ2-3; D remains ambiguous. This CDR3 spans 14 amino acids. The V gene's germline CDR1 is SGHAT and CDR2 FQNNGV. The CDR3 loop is CTSSPPGQADTQYF. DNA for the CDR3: TGCACCAGCAGCCCCCCGGGCCAGGCAGATACGCAGTATTTT.

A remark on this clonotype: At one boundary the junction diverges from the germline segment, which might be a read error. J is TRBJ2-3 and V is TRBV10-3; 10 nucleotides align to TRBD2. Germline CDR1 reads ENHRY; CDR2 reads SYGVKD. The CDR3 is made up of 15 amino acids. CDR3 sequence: CATRGTSEVTDTQCF. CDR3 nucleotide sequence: TGTGCCACCAGGGGGACTAGCGAAGTTACGGATACGCAGTGTTTT.

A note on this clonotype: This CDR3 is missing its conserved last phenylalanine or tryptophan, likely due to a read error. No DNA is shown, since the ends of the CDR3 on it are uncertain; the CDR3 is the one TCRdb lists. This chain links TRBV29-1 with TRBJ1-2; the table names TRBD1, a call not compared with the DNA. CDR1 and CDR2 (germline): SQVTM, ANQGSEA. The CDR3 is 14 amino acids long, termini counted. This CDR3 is CSVKFGQSIYGFTL.

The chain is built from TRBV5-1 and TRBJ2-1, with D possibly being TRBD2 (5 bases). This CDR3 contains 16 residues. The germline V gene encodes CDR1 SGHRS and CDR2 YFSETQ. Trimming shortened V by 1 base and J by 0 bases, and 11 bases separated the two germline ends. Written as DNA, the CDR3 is TGCGCCAGCAGCTTGCTGGCAGGAGGCTCCTACAATGAGCAGTTCTTC. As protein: CASSLLAGGSYNEQFF.

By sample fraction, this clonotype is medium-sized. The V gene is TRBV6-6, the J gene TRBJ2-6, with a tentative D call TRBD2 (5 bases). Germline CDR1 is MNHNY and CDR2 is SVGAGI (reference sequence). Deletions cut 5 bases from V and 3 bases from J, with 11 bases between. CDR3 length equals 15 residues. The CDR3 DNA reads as TGTGCCAGCAGTACTAGGGAAGATGGGGCCAACGTCCTGACTTTC. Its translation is CASSTREDGANVLTF.

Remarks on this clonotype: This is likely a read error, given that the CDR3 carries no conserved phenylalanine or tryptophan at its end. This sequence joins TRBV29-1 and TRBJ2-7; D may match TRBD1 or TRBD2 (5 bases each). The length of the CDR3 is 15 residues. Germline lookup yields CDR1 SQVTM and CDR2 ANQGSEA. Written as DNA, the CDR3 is TGTAGTGTTGCGAGTGGATGGGGGATGCCCTACGAGCAGTACTCC. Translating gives CSVASGWGMPYEQYS.

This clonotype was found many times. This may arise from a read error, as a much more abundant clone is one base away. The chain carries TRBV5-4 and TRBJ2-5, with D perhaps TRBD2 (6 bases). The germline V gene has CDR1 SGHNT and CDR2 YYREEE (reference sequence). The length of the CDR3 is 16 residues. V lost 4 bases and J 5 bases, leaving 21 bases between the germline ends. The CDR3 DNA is TGTGCCAGCAGCGGAACCACAGAGGGGAGGATGGAGACCCAGTACTTC. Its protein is CASSGTTEGRMETQYF. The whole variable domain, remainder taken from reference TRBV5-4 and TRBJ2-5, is ETGVTQSPTHLIKTRGQQVTLRCSSQSGHNTVSWYQQALGQGPQFIFQYYREEENGRGNFPPRFSGLQFPNYSSELNVNALELDDSALYLCASSGTTEGRMETQYFGPGTRLLVL.

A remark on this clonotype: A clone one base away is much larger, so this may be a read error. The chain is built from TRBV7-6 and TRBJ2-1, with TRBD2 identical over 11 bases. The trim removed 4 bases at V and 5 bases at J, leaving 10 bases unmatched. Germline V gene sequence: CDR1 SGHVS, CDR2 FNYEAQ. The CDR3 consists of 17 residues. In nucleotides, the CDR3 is TGTGCCAGCAGCTCCAGGGCGTCACTAGCGGGAGACAATGAGCAGTTCTTC. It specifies CASSSRASLAGDNEQFF.

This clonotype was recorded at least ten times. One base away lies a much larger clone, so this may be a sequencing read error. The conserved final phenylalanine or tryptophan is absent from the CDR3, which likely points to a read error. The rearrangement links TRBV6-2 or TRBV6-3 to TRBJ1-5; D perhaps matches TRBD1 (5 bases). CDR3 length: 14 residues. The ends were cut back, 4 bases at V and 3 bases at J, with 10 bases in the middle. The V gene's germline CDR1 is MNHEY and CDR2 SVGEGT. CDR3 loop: CASSSQGNNQPQHL. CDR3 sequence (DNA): TGTGCCAGCAGTTCGCAGGGAAACAATCAGCCCCAGCATCTT.

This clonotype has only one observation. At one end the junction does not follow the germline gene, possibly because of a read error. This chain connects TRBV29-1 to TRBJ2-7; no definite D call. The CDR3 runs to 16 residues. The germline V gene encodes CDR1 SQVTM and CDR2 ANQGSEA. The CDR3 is CSAKTSGTGTPYEQYF. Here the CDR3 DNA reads TGCAGCGCCAAGACATCTGGAACTGGCACTCCCTACGAGCAGTACTTT.

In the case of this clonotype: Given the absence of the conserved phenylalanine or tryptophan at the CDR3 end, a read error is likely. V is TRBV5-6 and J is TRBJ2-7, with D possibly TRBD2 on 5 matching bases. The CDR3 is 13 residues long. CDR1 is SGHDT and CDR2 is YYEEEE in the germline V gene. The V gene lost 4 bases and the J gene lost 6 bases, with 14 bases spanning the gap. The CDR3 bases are TGTGCCAGCAGCCTACAACTAGAGGGCGAGCAGTACCTC. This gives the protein CASSLQLEGEQYL.

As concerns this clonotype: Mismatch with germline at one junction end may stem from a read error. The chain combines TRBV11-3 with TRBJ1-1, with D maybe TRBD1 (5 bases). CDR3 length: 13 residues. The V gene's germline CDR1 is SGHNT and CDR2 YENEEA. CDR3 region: CASSLTGNTDAFF. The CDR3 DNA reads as TGTGCCAGCAGCTTAACAGGTAACACTGATGCTTTCTTT.

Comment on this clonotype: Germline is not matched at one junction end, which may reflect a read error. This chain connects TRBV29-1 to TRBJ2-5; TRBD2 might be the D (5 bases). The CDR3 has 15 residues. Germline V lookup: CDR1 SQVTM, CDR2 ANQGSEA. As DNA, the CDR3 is TGCAACGTTGAATCCGCGGCGGGTATATCAGAGACCCAGTACTTC. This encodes CNVESAAGISETQYF.

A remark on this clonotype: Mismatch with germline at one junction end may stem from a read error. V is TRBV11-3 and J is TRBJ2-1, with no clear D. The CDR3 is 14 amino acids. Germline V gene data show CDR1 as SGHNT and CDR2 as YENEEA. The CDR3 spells CASSLEISNNEQFF. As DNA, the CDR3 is TGTGCCAGCAGCTTAGAGATCAGCAACAATGAACAGTTCTTC.

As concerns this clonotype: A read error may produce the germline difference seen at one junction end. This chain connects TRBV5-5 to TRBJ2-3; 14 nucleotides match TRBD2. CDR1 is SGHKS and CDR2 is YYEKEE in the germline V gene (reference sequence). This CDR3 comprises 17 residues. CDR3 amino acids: CANSPTGTSGSGDTQYF. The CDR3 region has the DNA TGTGCCAACAGCCCGACTGGGACTAGCGGGAGTGGAGATACGCAGTATTTT. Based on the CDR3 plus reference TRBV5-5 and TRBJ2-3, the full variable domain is DAGVTQSPTHLIKTRGQQVTLRCSPISGHKSVSWYQQVLGQGPQFIFQYYEKEERGRGNFPDRFSARQFPNYSSELNVNALLLGDSALYLCANSPTGTSGSGDTQYFGPGTRLTVL.